The 23 T cell receptor beta chains listed next were all sequenced from one sample in a study of metastatic and nonmetastatic thyroid tumors. Among the patients, none had received any treatment before thyroid surgery. TCRdb re-called clones from the PCR reads using MiXCR. The sample records approximately 20,000 clones, roughly 23% being singletons. Specimen: tumor tissue. These receptor sequences come from a female donor with papillary thyroid cancer or a benign thyroid nodule (not recorded which). Some clones in this sample may be carry-over from other donors' samples.

This clone came up many times. This chain connects TRBV29-1 to TRBJ2-7; the D call may be TRBD1 or TRBD2 (5 bases each). The V end was cut by 5 bases, the J end by 7 bases, with 24 bases between. The CDR3 totals 15 residues. Germline values: CDR1 SQVTM, CDR2 ANQGSEA. CDR3 sequence: CSVFPRGAGIGEQYF. In nucleotides, the CDR3 is TGCAGCGTTTTTCCGAGGGGAGCTGGGATTGGGGAGCAGTACTTC.

This clone has only a few counts. CDR3 sequence: CASSDSGANVLTF. CDR3 coding DNA: TGTGCCAGCAGTGACTCTGGGGCCAACGTCCTGACTTTC. This rearrangement joins TRBV6-4 to TRBJ2-6, with D hard to call. V was trimmed by 0 bases and J by 3 bases, leaving 0 bases between them. Germline V CDR1 and CDR2: MRHNA, SNTAGT. The CDR3 loop spans 13 amino acids.

The genes are TRBV30 and TRBJ2-7; D assignment may be TRBD1 or TRBD2 (5 bases each). V lost 3 bases to trimming and J lost 6 bases, with 15 bases between them. Germline assignment: CDR1 GTSNPN and CDR2 SVGIG (reference sequence). The CDR3 is made up of 13 amino acids. The CDR3 protein is CAWRGRARGEQYF. As DNA, the CDR3 is TGTGCCTGGAGAGGCAGGGCCCGGGGCGAGCAGTACTTC.

V is TRBV30 and J is TRBJ1-4; D gene uncertain. The CDR3 consists of 13 residues. Germline CDR1 reads GTSNPN; CDR2 reads SVGIG (reference sequence). Trimming removed 2 bases from V and 4 bases from J, with 8 bases in between. The CDR3 DNA is TGTGCCTGGAGTCTAGTGATTAATGAAAAACTGTTTTTT. Translation: CAWSLVINEKLFF.

This clone was counted ten times or more. The V gene is TRBV11-2, the J gene TRBJ2-5; TRBD2 matches at 10 bases. Germline lookup yields CDR1 SGHAT and CDR2 FQNNGV. Losses at the gene ends were 0 bases for V and 7 bases for J; bases not matched to a gene: 5. The CDR3 is 15 amino acids. CDR3 in amino acids: CASSLDSGGAGTQYF. The CDR3 DNA follows: TGTGCCAGCAGCTTAGACAGCGGGGGGGCGGGGACCCAGTACTTC.

There are many counts of this clone. The V call is TRBV6-2 or TRBV6-3, the J call TRBJ1-2, with 10 nucleotides matching TRBD1. J lost 9 bases, V lost 2 bases, and 9 bases had no gene match. CDR1 MNHEY and CDR2 SVGEGT come from the germline V gene. The CDR3 loop spans 15 amino acids. The DNA of the CDR3 is TGTGCCAGCAGTTACGTTGACAGGGGGCGAGGAAGCTACACCTTC. Translated, it gives CASSYVDRGRGSYTF.

This clone was detected many times. The rearrangement uses TRBV2 and TRBJ2-7; 11 bases fit TRBD2. This CDR3 contains 14 residues. V shed 6 bases, J shed 2 bases, and the junction held 3 bases outside the gene matches. The germline CDR1 and CDR2 sequences are SNHLY and FYNNEI. CDR3 DNA: TGTGCCAGCAGGCTGACTAGCGGGGCCTACGAGCAGTACTTC. Translation: CASRLTSGAYEQYF.

This clone was found once. The rearrangement uses TRBV20-1 and TRBJ2-1; 14 bases align to TRBD2. CDR3 length: 15 amino acids. V trimming: 4 bases; J trimming: 7 bases; junction bases outside the gene matches: 6. CDR1 and CDR2 from the germline V gene are DFQATT and SNEGSKA (reference sequence). The CDR3 is CSAKPGLAGANEQFF. In DNA, the CDR3 is TGCAGTGCTAAGCCGGGACTAGCGGGAGCAAATGAGCAGTTCTTC.

This clone was observed a few times. J is TRBJ1-5 and V is TRBV12-3 or TRBV12-4; D uncertain. The CDR3 sequence is 11 residues long. The V and J ends lost 4 bases and 11 bases respectively, with 9 bases between them. The CDR3 loop is CASSSLWAQHF. The CDR3 DNA reads TGTGCCAGCAGTTCCCTTTGGGCCCAGCATTTT.

This clone has just a few counts. The chain employs TRBV28 and TRBJ2-1; possible D gene TRBD2, 6 bases. The germline V gene encodes CDR1 MDHEN and CDR2 SYDVKM. Deletions cut 3 bases from V and 7 bases from J, with 13 bases between. This CDR3 contains 14 residues. The CDR3 nucleotides are TGTGCCAGCAGTTTCTGGCTAGCGATGAATGAGCAGTTCTTC. This translates into CASSFWLAMNEQFF. The entire variable domain, with the rest obtained from reference TRBV28 and TRBJ2-1, is as follows: DVKVTQSSRYLVKRTGEKVFLECVQDMDHENMFWYRQDPGLGLRLIYFSYDVKMKEKGDIPEGYSVSREKKERFSLILESASTNQTSMYLCASSFWLAMNEQFFGPGTRLTVL.

The chain links TRBV7-2 to TRBJ1-1; perhaps TRBD1 as D (6 bases). This CDR3 contains 13 residues. V lost 2 bases and J 3 bases, leaving 7 bases between the germline ends. The germline V gene encodes CDR1 SGHTA and CDR2 FQGNSA. The CDR3 DNA reads as TGTGCCAGCAGCTTATCAGGGGACACTGAAGCTTTCTTT. Its protein product is CASSLSGDTEAFF. The whole variable domain, remainder taken from reference TRBV7-2 and TRBJ1-1, is GAGVSQSPSNKVTEKGKDVELRCDPISGHTALYWYRQSLGQGLEFLIYFQGNSAPDKSGLPSDRFSAERTGGSVSTLTIQRTQQEDSAVYLCASSLSGDTEAFFGQGTRLTVV.

Ten or more counts support this clone. DNA of the CDR3: TGTGCCAGCAGTTACTCGGGACTCTACTATGGCTACACCTTC. Translating gives CASSYSGLYYGYTF. The chain is built from TRBV6-2 or TRBV6-3 and TRBJ1-2; D might be TRBD1 (5 bases). The germline V and J ends were trimmed by 0 bases and 3 bases, with 8 bases remaining between them. This CDR3 has 14 residues. The germline V gene encodes CDR1 MNHEY and CDR2 SVGEGT.

The CDR3 is CAWSFWGQVNYEQYF. CDR3 DNA sequence: TGTGCCTGGAGCTTTTGGGGACAGGTAAATTACGAGCAGTACTTC. This chain links TRBV30 with TRBJ2-7; 8 bases match TRBD1. V lost 3 bases to trimming and J lost 4 bases; unmatched junction nucleotides: 11. The CDR3 is made up of 15 amino acids. CDR1 GTSNPN and CDR2 SVGIG come from the germline V gene (reference sequence).

The V gene is TRBV28, the J gene TRBJ1-5; 10 positions match TRBD1. V trimming: 8 bases; J trimming: 6 bases; junction bases outside the gene matches: 4. The CDR3 is made up of 13 amino acids. From germline, CDR1 is MDHEN and CDR2 SYDVKM. CDR3 loop: CASLGDRGQPQHF. CDR3 sequence (DNA): TGTGCCAGCCTGGGGGACAGGGGTCAGCCCCAGCATTTT.

The rearrangement joins TRBV10-3 to TRBJ2-1; 7 bases are shared with TRBD1. This CDR3 has 17 amino acids. CDR1 is ENHRY, CDR2 SYGVKD, per germline. V lost 3 bases, J lost 5 bases, and 13 bases stayed unmatched. This CDR3 reads CAISDPRTGETHNEQFF. CDR3 sequence (DNA): TGTGCCATCAGTGACCCGCGGACAGGCGAGACCCACAATGAGCAGTTCTTC.

The chain recombines TRBV4-2 with TRBJ2-1; 10 nucleotides match TRBD1. Unmatched junction bases numbered 5, after V lost 3 bases and J lost 3 bases. The CDR3 is 16 residues long. Per the germline V gene, CDR1 is LGHNA and CDR2 is YNFKEQ. The chain's CDR3 is CASSQDRTGGYNEQFF. The CDR3 nucleotides read TGTGCCAGCAGCCAGGATCGGACAGGGGGCTACAATGAGCAGTTCTTC.

The gene calls are TRBV7-8 and TRBJ2-5, with TRBD2 matching over 12 bases. CDR1 is SGHVS and CDR2 is FQNEAQ in the germline V gene. V lost 3 bases, J lost 4 bases, and 3 bases stayed unmatched. This CDR3 region has 15 residues. CDR3 loop: CASSLLTSGGETQYF. The CDR3, as DNA: TGTGCCAGCAGCTTGTTGACTAGCGGGGGAGAGACCCAGTACTTC.

There are many counts of this clone. This rearrangement joins TRBV12-3 or TRBV12-4 to TRBJ2-7, with TRBD2 identical over 9 bases. The CDR3 contains 14 residues. The ends lost 5 bases at V and 3 bases at J; junction bases unmatched: 5. The CDR3 nucleotides are TGTGCCAGCAGTACGGGACTAGCACTCTACGAGCAGTACTTC. Translation: CASSTGLALYEQYF.

The table lists this clone with many counts. Written as DNA, the CDR3 is TGTGCCATCAGTGAGTCGAACAGGGAGGGAGCCGGGGAGCTGTTTTTT. It specifies CAISESNREGAGELFF. The chain joins TRBV10-3 to TRBJ2-2, with D tentatively TRBD2 (7 bases). Trimming took off 0 bases at V and 6 bases at J, with 14 bases between the two ends. The CDR3 sequence is 16 residues long. The germline CDR1 and CDR2 sequences are ENHRY and SYGVKD.

The chain employs TRBV20-1 and TRBJ2-2; possible D gene TRBD2, 5 bases. The V and J ends lost 0 bases and 7 bases respectively, with 12 bases between them. CDR1 and CDR2 from the germline V gene are DFQATT and SNEGSKA (reference sequence). The CDR3 is 14 residues long. The CDR3 loop is CSARDVTTDGELFF. The CDR3 DNA is TGCAGTGCTAGAGATGTGACTACTGACGGGGAGCTGTTTTTT.

This chain links TRBV15 with TRBJ2-5, with D possibly TRBD2 on 6 matching bases. CDR3 length equals 15 residues. Germline loops: CDR1 LNHNV, CDR2 YYDKDF (reference sequence). The V end lost 5 bases, the J end lost 3 bases, and 16 bases lay between the germline ends. CDR3 nucleotides: TGTGCCACCAGCCAATGTCGGGAGACCGAAGAGACCCAGTACTTC. Translated, it gives CATSQCRETEETQYF.

This clone was detected many times. The chain couples TRBV10-3 to TRBJ1-1, with D possibly being TRBD1 (5 bases). The CDR3 spans 14 residues. V was clipped by 2 bases and J by 4 bases, with 11 bases between them. CDR1 and CDR2 from the germline V gene are ENHRY and SYGVKD. CDR3 residues: CAISEPRERTEAFF. The CDR3 DNA is TGTGCCATCAGTGAGCCCAGGGAGCGCACTGAAGCTTTCTTT.

In this sample, this clone turned up many times. The sample holds other DNA sequences that translate to the same CDR3. The gene calls are TRBV27 and TRBJ2-7; possibly TRBD1 or TRBD2 for D (5 bases each). Trimming took off 4 bases at V and 2 bases at J, with 12 bases between the two ends. The CDR3 is 14 residues long. Germline V gene sequence: CDR1 MNHEY, CDR2 SMNVEV (reference sequence). The chain's CDR3 is CASSWDGPTYEQYF. CDR3 DNA: TGTGCCAGCAGTTGGGACGGTCCAACCTACGAGCAGTACTTC.